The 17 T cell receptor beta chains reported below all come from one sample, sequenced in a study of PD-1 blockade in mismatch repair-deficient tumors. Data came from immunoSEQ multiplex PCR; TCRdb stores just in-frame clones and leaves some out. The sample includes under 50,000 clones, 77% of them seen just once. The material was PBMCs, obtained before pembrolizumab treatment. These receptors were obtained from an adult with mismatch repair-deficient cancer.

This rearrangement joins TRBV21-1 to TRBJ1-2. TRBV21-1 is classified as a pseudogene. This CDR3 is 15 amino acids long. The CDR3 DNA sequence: TGTGCCAGCAGCAAAGCGCTTTGGGGTATGGGCGGCTACACCTTC. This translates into CASSKALWGMGGYTF.

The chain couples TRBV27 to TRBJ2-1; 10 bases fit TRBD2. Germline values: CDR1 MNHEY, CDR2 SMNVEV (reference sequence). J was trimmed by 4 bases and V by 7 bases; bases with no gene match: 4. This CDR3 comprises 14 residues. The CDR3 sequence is CASNPSGSYNEQFF. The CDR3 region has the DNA TGTGCCAGCAATCCTAGCGGGAGTTACAATGAGCAGTTCTTC.

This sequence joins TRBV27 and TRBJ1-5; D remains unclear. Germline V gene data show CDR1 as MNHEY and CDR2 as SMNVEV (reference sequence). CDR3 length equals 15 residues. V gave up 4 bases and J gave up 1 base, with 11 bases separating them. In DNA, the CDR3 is TGTGCCAGCAGTTGGCGGGGTACAAGCAATCAGCCCCAGCATTTT. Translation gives CASSWRGTSNQPQHF.

This CDR3 is CASSLGTLSNQPQHF. CDR3 DNA sequence: TGTGCCAGCAGCCTTGGGACACTTAGCAATCAGCCCCAGCATTTT. V usage is TRBV7-9 and J usage is TRBJ1-5; weak D call: TRBD1 (6 bases). This CDR3 spans 15 amino acids. The V gene's germline CDR1 is SEHNR and CDR2 FQNEAQ (reference sequence). V was trimmed by 5 bases and J by 0 bases, leaving 11 bases between them.

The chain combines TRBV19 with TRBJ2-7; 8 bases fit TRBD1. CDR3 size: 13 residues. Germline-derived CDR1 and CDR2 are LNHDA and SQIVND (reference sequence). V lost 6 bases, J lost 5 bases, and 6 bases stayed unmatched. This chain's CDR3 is CASSPQGAHEQYF. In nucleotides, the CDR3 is TGTGCCAGTAGCCCCCAGGGGGCACACGAGCAGTACTTC.

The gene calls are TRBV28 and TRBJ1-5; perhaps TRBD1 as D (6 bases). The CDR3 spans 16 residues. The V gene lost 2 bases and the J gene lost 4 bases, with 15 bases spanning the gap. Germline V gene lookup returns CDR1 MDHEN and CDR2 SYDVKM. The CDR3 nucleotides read TGTGCCAGCAGTTTAGATAGACAGGTGCCTAATCAGCCCCAGCATTTT. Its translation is CASSLDRQVPNQPQHF.

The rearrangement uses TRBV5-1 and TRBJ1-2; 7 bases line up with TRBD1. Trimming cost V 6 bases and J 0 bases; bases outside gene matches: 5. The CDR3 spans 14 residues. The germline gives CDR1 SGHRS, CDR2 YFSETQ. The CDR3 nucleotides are TGCGCCAGCACTGGGACAGCGCCTAACTATGGCTACACCTTC. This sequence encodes CASTGTAPNYGYTF. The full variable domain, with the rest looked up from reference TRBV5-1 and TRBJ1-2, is KAGVTQTPRYLIKTRGQQVTLSCSPISGHRSVSWYQQTPGQGLQFLFEYFSETQRNKGNFPGRFSGRQFSNSRSEMNVSTLELGDSALYLCASTGTAPNYGYTFGSGTRLTVV.

Written as DNA, the CDR3 is TGTGCCAGCATCAGGGAGATAGGAAACATTCAGTACTTC. Its translation: CASIREIGNIQYF. This chain joins TRBV2 and TRBJ2-4; D may match TRBD1 or TRBD2 (5 bases each). The germline CDR1 and CDR2 sequences are SNHLY and FYNNEI. The CDR3 is made up of 13 amino acids. V dropped 7 bases and J dropped 6 bases, with 13 bases sitting between them.

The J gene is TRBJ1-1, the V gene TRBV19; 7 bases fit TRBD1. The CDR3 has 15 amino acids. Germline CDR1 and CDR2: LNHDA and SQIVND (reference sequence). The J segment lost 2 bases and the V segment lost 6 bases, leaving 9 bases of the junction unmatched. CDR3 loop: CASRNAGTDNTEAFF. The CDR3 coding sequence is TGTGCCAGTAGGAATGCCGGGACAGATAACACTGAAGCTTTCTTT. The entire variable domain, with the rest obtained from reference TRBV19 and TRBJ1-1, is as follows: DGGITQSPKYLFRKEGQNVTLSCEQNLNHDAMYWYRQDPGQGLRLIYYSQIVNDFQKGDIAEGYSVSREKKESFPLTVTSAQKNPTAFYLCASRNAGTDNTEAFFGQGTRLTVV.

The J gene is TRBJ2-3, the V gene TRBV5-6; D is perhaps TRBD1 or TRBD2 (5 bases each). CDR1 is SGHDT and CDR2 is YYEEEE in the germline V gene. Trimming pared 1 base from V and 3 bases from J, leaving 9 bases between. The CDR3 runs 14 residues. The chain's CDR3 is CASSLSGRTDTQYF. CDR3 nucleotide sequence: TGTGCCAGCAGCTTGTCGGGGCGGACAGATACGCAGTATTTT.

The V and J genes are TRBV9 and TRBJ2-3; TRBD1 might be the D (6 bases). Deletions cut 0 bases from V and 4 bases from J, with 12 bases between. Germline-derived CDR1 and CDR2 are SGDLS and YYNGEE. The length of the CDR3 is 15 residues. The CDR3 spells CASSVGNRDPDTQYF. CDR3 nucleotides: TGTGCCAGCAGCGTAGGAAACAGGGACCCAGATACGCAGTATTTT. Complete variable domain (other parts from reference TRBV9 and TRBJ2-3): DSGVTQTPKHLITATGQRVTLRCSPRSGDLSVYWYQQSLDQGLQFLIQYYNGEERAKGNILERFSAQQFPDLHSELNLSSLELGDSALYFCASSVGNRDPDTQYFGPGTRLTVL.

Written as DNA, the CDR3 is TGTGCCAGCAGCCCTGGACAGGGAGGGGACAATGAGCAGTTCTTC. It encodes CASSPGQGGDNEQFF. The chain recombines TRBV11-2 with TRBJ2-1, with D maybe TRBD1 (8 bases). Germline lookup yields CDR1 SGHAT and CDR2 FQNNGV. The CDR3 consists of 15 residues. V dropped 5 bases and J dropped 5 bases, with 16 bases sitting between them.

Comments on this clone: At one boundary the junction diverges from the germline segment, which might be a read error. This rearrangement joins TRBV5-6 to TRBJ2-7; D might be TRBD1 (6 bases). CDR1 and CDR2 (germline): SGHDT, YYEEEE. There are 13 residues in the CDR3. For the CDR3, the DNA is TGTGCCAGCAGCTCACCAGGACAGACGAAGGGGGACTTC. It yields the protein CASSSPGQTKGDF.

The CDR3 nucleotides read TGTGCCAGCAGCCCCCGTATCTTGACTAGCGGGATTCTCTACGAGCAGTACTTC. Its protein product is CASSPRILTSGILYEQYF. The V call is TRBV7-6, the J call TRBJ2-7; 11 nucleotides line up with TRBD2. The CDR3 is made up of 18 amino acids. Germline V gene data show CDR1 as SGHVS and CDR2 as FNYEAQ. V was clipped by 5 bases and J by 3 bases; unmatched bases: 15.

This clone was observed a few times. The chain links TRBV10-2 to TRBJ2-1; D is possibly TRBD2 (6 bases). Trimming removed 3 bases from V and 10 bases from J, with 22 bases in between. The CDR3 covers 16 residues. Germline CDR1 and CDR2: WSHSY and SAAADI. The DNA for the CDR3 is TGCGCCAGCAGTGATTACGGGGGAGGCCCCCCGAGGGAGCAGTTCTTC. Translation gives CASSDYGGGPPREQFF.

As DNA, the CDR3 is TGCGCCAGCAGCTTGAATACGGGGGAAGGCTATGGCTACACCTTC. Protein product: CASSLNTGEGYGYTF. The chain joins TRBV5-1 to TRBJ1-2; D may be TRBD1 (5 bases). The V and J ends lost 1 base and 4 bases respectively, with 14 bases between them. The CDR3 contains 15 residues. Germline V lookup: CDR1 SGHRS, CDR2 YFSETQ.

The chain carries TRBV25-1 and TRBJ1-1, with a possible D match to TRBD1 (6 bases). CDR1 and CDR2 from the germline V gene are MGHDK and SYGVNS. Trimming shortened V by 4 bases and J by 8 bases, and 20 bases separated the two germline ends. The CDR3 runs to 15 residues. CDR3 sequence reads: CASSASYLPGQEAFF. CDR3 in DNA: TGTGCCAGCAGTGCCAGTTACCTACCGGGACAAGAAGCTTTCTTT.